This T cell receptor beta chain emerged from a study of cytomegalovirus exposure and HLA in healthy donors. The study, taken as a whole, reports: Indistinguishable V segments, including TRBV6-2 and TRBV6-3, were excluded.

The PCR had 60 Vbeta and 13 Jbeta primers. TCRdb's copy holds only in-frame clones and misses some; the assay was immunoSEQ multiplex PCR. The sample has 200,000 to 250,000 clones, approximately 79% seen once. From germline, CDR1 is SGHTA and CDR2 FQGNSA. V gave up 4 bases and J gave up 6 bases; unmatched junction bases: 7. CDR3 length equals 16 residues. Regarding this clone: Its antigen is undetermined.

This clonotype was obtained from a man aged 45-65 years in good health and CMV-seronegative. The sample was PBMCs. V and J are TRBV7-2 and TRBJ2-2; the match to TRBD1 covers 11 bases. CDR3 in amino acids: CASSSRTGGLSGELFF. As DNA, the CDR3 is TGTGCCAGCAGCTCCAGGACAGGGGGCTTATCCGGGGAGCTGTTTTTT.